This T cell receptor (beta chain) was profiled in a study of long-term antiretroviral therapy in people with HIV. Each contributor possessed a minimum of one pre-ART and a minimum of two post-ART PBMC samples. Sequencing relied on immunoSEQ assay v3.0, run at survey level. Method: immunoSEQ multiplex PCR; TCRdb's copy keeps in-frame clones and lacks some. The data hold 31,000 or so clones, with 95% to 96% observed a single time. Study findings and constraints: It was observed that HIV repertoires exhibited narrower CDR3 length ranges than controls. Blood obtained between about 2004 and 2017 may reflect older ART regimens.

A word on this clone: Its antigen is not known.

Germline assignment: CDR1 SGDLS and CDR2 YYNGEE. The CDR3 runs to 15 residues. V was clipped by 3 bases and J by 0 bases, with 11 bases between them. This chain links TRBV9 with TRBJ2-3; D perhaps matches TRBD2 (6 bases). The sample was unsorted PBMCs, taken around 6.6 years after starting antiretroviral therapy. The receptor was derived from a man aged 30 to 39 with HIV. CDR3: CASSAWDLSTDTQYF. The CDR3 coding sequence is TGTGCCAGCAGCGCCTGGGACTTAAGCACAGATACGCAGTATTTT.